A single sample is the source of the 26 T cell receptor beta chains below, sequenced in a study of shared T cell receptors in the human thymus. The data were produced by immunoSEQ multiplex PCR, yet TCRdb's version contains in-frame clones alone and is incomplete. The data show just under 550,000 clones, 75% to 85% seen once. The same data also contributed to another study, on human thymus T cells.

Sequenced input: thymocytes. The receptor set was obtained from a boy younger than two with a congenital heart defect.

V is TRBV6-1 and J is TRBJ2-7, with D tentatively TRBD2 (7 bases). The V gene lost 2 bases and the J gene lost 3 bases, with 17 bases spanning the gap. The CDR3 contains 16 residues. In germline, CDR1 is MNHNS, CDR2 SASEGT. As DNA, the CDR3 is TGTGCCAGCAGTGAACCGGGGGGCAGGGGTCTCTACGAGCAGTACTTC. Its translation is CASSEPGGRGLYEQYF.

The rearrangement joins TRBV5-1 to TRBJ1-5, with 7 bases identical to TRBD1. Germline V gives CDR1 SGHRS, CDR2 YFSETQ. The CDR3 spans 13 residues. V trimming: 2 bases; J trimming: 11 bases; junction bases outside the gene matches: 7. This chain's CDR3 is CASSFTGADSQHF. In DNA, the CDR3 is TGCGCCAGCAGCTTTACAGGGGCCGACTCCCAGCATTTT.

The chain couples TRBV27 to TRBJ1-2, with D possibly TRBD1 on 6 matching bases. Germline-derived CDR1 and CDR2 are MNHEY and SMNVEV (reference sequence). The CDR3 has 13 residues. Trimming pared 4 bases from V and 7 bases from J, leaving 13 bases between. In nucleotides, the CDR3 is TGTGCCAGCAGTTATCAGGGAGGGGGTGGCTACACCTTC. Amino acid sequence: CASSYQGGGGYTF.

The chain recombines TRBV30 with TRBJ1-1, with no clear D. V lost 4 bases to trimming and J lost 4 bases, with 10 bases between them. From germline, CDR1 is GTSNPN and CDR2 SVGIG (reference sequence). The CDR3 is 12 residues long. CDR3 DNA sequence: TGTGCCTGGAACAGTTCTCCCACTGAAGCTTTCTTT. This codes for CAWNSSPTEAFF. Full variable domain (outside the CDR3, taken from reference TRBV30 and TRBJ1-1): SQTIHQWPATLVQPVGSPLSLECTVEGTSNPNLYWYRQAAGRGLQLLFYSVGIGQISSEVPQNLSASRPQDRQFILSSKKLLLSDSGFYLCAWNSSPTEAFFGQGTRLTVV.

This clone is a singleton in its sample. The rearrangement joins TRBV6-6 to TRBJ1-5; possibly TRBD1 for D (5 bases). Germline-derived CDR1 and CDR2 are MNHNY and SVGAGI (reference sequence). Trimming left V 5 bases short and J 3 bases short, with 14 bases between. The CDR3 consists of 15 residues. In nucleotides, the CDR3 is TGTGCCAGCAGTCCAGTGGGGGACTTCAATCAGCCCCAGCATTTT. It codes for CASSPVGDFNQPQHF.

The chain uses TRBV28 and TRBJ2-4; TRBD2 matches 7 bases. The V and J ends lost 10 bases and 5 bases, in that order; junction bases with no gene match: 11. Germline V gene lookup returns CDR1 MDHEN and CDR2 SYDVKM. CDR3 length: 14 amino acids. The CDR3 region is CATLRLGRENIQYF. CDR3 DNA sequence: TGTGCCACCCTCCGTTTAGGGAGGGAAAACATTCAGTACTTC. Drawing the rest from reference TRBV28 and TRBJ2-4, the complete variable domain is DVKVTQSSRYLVKRTGEKVFLECVQDMDHENMFWYRQDPGLGLRLIYFSYDVKMKEKGDIPEGYSVSREKKERFSLILESASTNQTSMYLCATLRLGRENIQYFGAGTRLSVL.

A few counts support this clone. The chain links TRBV5-1 to TRBJ2-1; D might be TRBD2 (6 bases). Germline CDR1 and CDR2: SGHRS and YFSETQ. V lost 4 bases, J lost 0 bases, and 11 bases lay in between. This CDR3 contains 15 residues. Here the CDR3 DNA reads TGCGCCAGCAGCCCTAGCGTAGACTCCTACAATGAGCAGTTCTTC. Translating it yields CASSPSVDSYNEQFF.

This clone turned up a few times. This rearrangement joins TRBV28 to TRBJ2-7; 9 nucleotides agree with TRBD1. V shed 5 bases, J shed 2 bases, and the junction held 10 bases outside the gene matches. The CDR3 extends over 16 amino acids. CDR1 is MDHEN, CDR2 SYDVKM, per germline. Here the CDR3 reads CASSPGTGPPAYEQYF. The CDR3 nucleotides read TGTGCCAGCAGTCCCGGGACAGGGCCTCCTGCCTACGAGCAGTACTTC.

The sample holds a few counts of this clone. The chain has TRBV27 and TRBJ2-5, with 13 bases identical to TRBD2. V gave up 10 bases and J gave up 1 base; unmatched junction bases: 6. Germline V gene data show CDR1 as MNHEY and CDR2 as SMNVEV (reference sequence). This CDR3 region has 15 residues. The CDR3 DNA sequence: TGTGCCACGCCGGGACTAGCGGGATCCCAAGAGACCCAGTACTTC. It specifies CATPGLAGSQETQYF.

CDR3 amino acids: CASSPRIGKRNYNEQFF. In DNA form, the CDR3 reads TGTGCCAGCAGCCCACGTATTGGGAAGCGGAACTACAATGAGCAGTTCTTC. The J gene is TRBJ2-1, the V gene TRBV28, with D possibly TRBD2 on 5 matching bases. The CDR3 is made up of 17 amino acids. The V gene's germline CDR1 is MDHEN and CDR2 SYDVKM. V was shortened by 6 bases and J by 3 bases, with 21 bases between the two germline ends. Drawing the rest from reference TRBV28 and TRBJ2-1, the complete variable domain is DVKVTQSSRYLVKRTGEKVFLECVQDMDHENMFWYRQDPGLGLRLIYFSYDVKMKEKGDIPEGYSVSREKKERFSLILESASTNQTSMYLCASSPRIGKRNYNEQFFGPGTRLTVL.

V is TRBV27 and J is TRBJ2-2; TRBD1 aligns across 8 bases. The germline CDR1 and CDR2 sequences are MNHEY and SMNVEV (reference sequence). Trimming cost V 8 bases and J 3 bases; bases outside gene matches: 20. The length of the CDR3 is 19 residues. In nucleotides, the CDR3 is TGTGCCAGCTTTCCCCGTCAGAGACAGGGGCAACGCGACACCGGGGAGCTGTTTTTT. Encoded protein: CASFPRQRQGQRDTGELFF.

The CDR3 DNA follows: TGTGCCAGCTCGGGGCGACTAGCGGCACTAACTAGCACAGATACGCAGTATTTT. This gives the protein CASSGRLAALTSTDTQYF. The genes are TRBV2 and TRBJ2-3; TRBD2 matches 9 bases. This CDR3 comprises 18 residues. The V segment lost 8 bases and the J segment 0 bases; nucleotides outside the gene matches: 15. Looked up from germline, CDR1 is SNHLY and CDR2 is FYNNEI.

The V gene is TRBV2, the J gene TRBJ2-1; 10 positions match TRBD1. CDR1 and CDR2 (germline): SNHLY, FYNNEI. CDR3 length: 16 amino acids. With V trimmed by 6 bases and J by 6 bases, 11 bases remained unmatched. The CDR3 DNA is TGTGCCAGCAGAGGCTCGACAGGGGGCTCGGGCAATGAGCAGTTCTTC. It is translated as CASRGSTGGSGNEQFF.

The chain recombines TRBV5-8 with TRBJ1-2, with D possibly matching TRBD1 (6 bases). V lost 6 bases and J 4 bases, leaving 10 bases between the germline ends. Germline V gene lookup returns CDR1 SGHTS and CDR2 YDEGEE. The CDR3 loop spans 12 amino acids. As DNA, the CDR3 is TGTGCCAGCAAGGGGGGGAGCTATGGCTACACCTTC. Protein product: CASKGGSYGYTF.

The chain couples TRBV10-1 to TRBJ1-1, with D tentatively TRBD1 (5 bases). The CDR3 covers 14 residues. Germline V gene lookup returns CDR1 WNHNN and CDR2 SYGVQD (reference sequence). The ends were cut back, 0 bases at V and 11 bases at J, with 16 bases in the middle. Here the CDR3 reads CASSESSWIGGAFF. The CDR3 DNA follows: TGCGCCAGCAGTGAGTCGAGTTGGATCGGGGGGGCTTTCTTT.

This chain's CDR3 is CSAFSSGPRHF. As DNA, the CDR3 is TGCAGTGCTTTTTCTTCGGGTCCCCGACATTTT. The gene calls are TRBV20-1 and TRBJ1-5; no definite D call. The CDR3 spans 11 residues. Trimming removed 5 bases at V and 16 bases at J, with 18 bases between. CDR1 and CDR2 from the germline V gene are DFQATT and SNEGSKA (reference sequence).

This sequence joins TRBV11-1 and TRBJ2-7; 13 bases agree with TRBD2. The length of the CDR3 is 14 residues. Unmatched junction bases numbered 4, after V lost 5 bases and J lost 6 bases. Germline CDR1 reads SGHAT; CDR2 reads FQDESV (reference sequence). The CDR3 DNA is TGTGCCAGCAGCCCGGGACTAGCGGGGAGCGAGCAGTACTTC. Amino acid sequence: CASSPGLAGSEQYF.

Comment on this clone: It is likely a read error, because the conserved phenylalanine at the end of the CDR3 is missing. Because the CDR3's place on the DNA is in doubt, the DNA is left out and the CDR3 is given as listed by TCRdb. The chain joins TRBV2 to TRBJ2-7; the listed D gene, TRBD1, was not tested against the DNA. Germline lookup yields CDR1 SNHLY and CDR2 FYNNEI. A total of 10 residues make up the CDR3, ends included. The CDR3 spells CASSELGQGI.

V gene TRBV5-1 combines with J gene TRBJ2-7; D may be TRBD1 (6 bases). Germline loops: CDR1 SGHRS, CDR2 YFSETQ. CDR3 length: 15 amino acids. Trimming shortened V by 3 bases and J by 2 bases, and 15 bases separated the two germline ends. The CDR3 nucleotides read TGCGCCAGCAGCTCACCGGGACACCGTACCTACGAGCAGTACTTC. Protein: CASSSPGHRTYEQYF.

V is TRBV5-5 and J is TRBJ2-7; 7 bases agree with TRBD1. V lost 4 bases, J lost 3 bases, and 4 bases stayed unmatched. The CDR3 is made up of 13 amino acids. The germline V gene encodes CDR1 SGHKS and CDR2 YYEKEE (reference sequence). CDR3 sequence (DNA): TGTGCCAGCAGCATAGGACAGGTCTACGAGCAGTACTTC. Its translation: CASSIGQVYEQYF.

This rearrangement joins TRBV6-5 to TRBJ2-7; D might be TRBD2 (6 bases). Germline V gene data show CDR1 as MNHEY and CDR2 as SVGAGI. V was clipped by 2 bases and J by 2 bases, with 16 bases between them. This CDR3 comprises 16 residues. CDR3 protein: CASSYRDCGGTYEQYF. As DNA, the CDR3 is TGTGCCAGCAGTTACCGGGACTGCGGCGGGACCTACGAGCAGTACTTC.

This clone was observed a few times. The V gene is TRBV28, the J gene TRBJ2-7; 7 bases align to TRBD1. Germline V gives CDR1 MDHEN, CDR2 SYDVKM. V gave up 6 bases and J gave up 3 bases; unmatched junction bases: 17. The CDR3 extends over 17 amino acids. The CDR3 reads CASSLTGPRDPNYEQYF. CDR3 in DNA: TGTGCCAGCAGCCTGACAGGGCCCCGGGATCCAAACTACGAGCAGTACTTC.

This rearrangement joins TRBV29-1 to TRBJ2-6; D is unresolved. The V gene's germline CDR1 is SQVTM and CDR2 ANQGSEA. The CDR3 runs 19 residues. Trimming stripped 7 bases from V and 0 bases from J, with 25 bases between. The CDR3 region has the DNA TGCAGCGCCCGACTCTGGAGCGAGCCCCGTACCTCTGGGGCCAACGTCCTGACTTTC. It specifies CSARLWSEPRTSGANVLTF.

The sample holds a few counts of this clone. The V and J genes are TRBV5-6 and TRBJ2-3, with TRBD2 identical over 9 bases. The junction had 5 bases not matched to a gene; V was cut back by 1 base and J by 2 bases. Germline values: CDR1 SGHDT, CDR2 YYEEEE. The length of the CDR3 is 16 residues. The CDR3 DNA reads TGTGCCAGCAGCTTGAGCGGGGGGCCCCCCACAGATACGCAGTATTTT. As protein: CASSLSGGPPTDTQYF.

The chain has TRBV21-1 and TRBJ2-5; no check of the table's D call, TRBD1, against the DNA was made. TRBV21-1 represents a pseudogene. The length of the CDR3 is 14 residues. CDR3 amino acids: CASNRGWLQETQYF. CDR3 DNA: TGTGCCAGCAACAGGGGTTGGCTTCAAGAGACCCAGTACTTC.

This clone turned up a few times. V gene TRBV5-1 combines with J gene TRBJ2-1; 10 bases fit TRBD2. The CDR3 runs to 15 residues. The V and J ends lost 1 base and 3 bases, in that order; junction bases with no gene match: 1. In germline, CDR1 is SGHRS, CDR2 YFSETQ. The DNA of the CDR3 is TGCGCCAGCAGCTTGACTAGCGGGATCTACAATGAGCAGTTCTTC. Protein sequence: CASSLTSGIYNEQFF.